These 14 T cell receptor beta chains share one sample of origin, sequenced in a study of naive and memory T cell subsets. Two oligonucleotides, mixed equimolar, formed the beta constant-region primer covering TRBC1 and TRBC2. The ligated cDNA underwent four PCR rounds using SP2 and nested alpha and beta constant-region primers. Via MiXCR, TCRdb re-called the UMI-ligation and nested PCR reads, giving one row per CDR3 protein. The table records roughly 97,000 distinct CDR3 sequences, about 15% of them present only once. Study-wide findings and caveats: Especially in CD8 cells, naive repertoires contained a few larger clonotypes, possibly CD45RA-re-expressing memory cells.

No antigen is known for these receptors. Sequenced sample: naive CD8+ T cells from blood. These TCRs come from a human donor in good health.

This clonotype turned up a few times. CDR3 coding DNA: TGCAGTGTTCGGCGGGGGGACCGTGGATACGAGCAGTACTTC. It yields the protein CSVRRGDRGYEQYF. This chain links TRBV20-1 with TRBJ2-7; 8 positions match TRBD2. Trimming at V came to 7 bases and at J to 4 bases, leaving 12 bases not matched to a gene. The CDR3 consists of 14 residues. Germline CDR1 DFQATT, CDR2 SNEGSKA (reference sequence).

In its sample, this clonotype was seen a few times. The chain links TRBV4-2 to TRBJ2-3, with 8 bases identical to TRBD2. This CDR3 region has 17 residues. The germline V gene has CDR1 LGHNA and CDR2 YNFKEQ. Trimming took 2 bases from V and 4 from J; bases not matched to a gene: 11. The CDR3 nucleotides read TGTGCCAGCAGCCAACTTGATAGCGGGGAGGACTCAGATACGCAGTATTTT. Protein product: CASSQLDSGEDSDTQYF.

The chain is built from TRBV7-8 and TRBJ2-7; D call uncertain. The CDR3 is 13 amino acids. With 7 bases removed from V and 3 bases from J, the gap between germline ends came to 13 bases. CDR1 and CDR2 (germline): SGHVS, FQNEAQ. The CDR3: CASTPGPNYEQYF. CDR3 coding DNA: TGTGCCAGCACACCCGGACCGAACTACGAGCAGTACTTC.

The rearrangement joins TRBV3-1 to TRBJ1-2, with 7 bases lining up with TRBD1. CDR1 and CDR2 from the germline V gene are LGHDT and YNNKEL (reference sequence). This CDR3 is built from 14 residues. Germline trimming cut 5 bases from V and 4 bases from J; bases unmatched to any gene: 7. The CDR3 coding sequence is TGTGCCAGCAGCTATCAACAGGGGACCTATGGCTACACCTTC. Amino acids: CASSYQQGTYGYTF.

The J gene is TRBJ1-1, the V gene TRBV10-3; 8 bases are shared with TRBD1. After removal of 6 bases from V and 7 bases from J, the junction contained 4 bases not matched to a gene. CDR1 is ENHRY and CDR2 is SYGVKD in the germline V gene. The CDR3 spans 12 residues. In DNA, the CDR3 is TGTGCCATCAGCCAGGGGGCGGATGAAGCTTTCTTT. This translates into CAISQGADEAFF.

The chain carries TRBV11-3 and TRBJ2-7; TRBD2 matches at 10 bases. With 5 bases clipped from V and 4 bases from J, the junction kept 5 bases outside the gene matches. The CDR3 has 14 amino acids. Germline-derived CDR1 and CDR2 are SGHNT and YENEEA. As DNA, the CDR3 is TGTGCCAGCAGCCCGGGACTAGCGAAATACGAGCAGTACTTC. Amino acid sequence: CASSPGLAKYEQYF.

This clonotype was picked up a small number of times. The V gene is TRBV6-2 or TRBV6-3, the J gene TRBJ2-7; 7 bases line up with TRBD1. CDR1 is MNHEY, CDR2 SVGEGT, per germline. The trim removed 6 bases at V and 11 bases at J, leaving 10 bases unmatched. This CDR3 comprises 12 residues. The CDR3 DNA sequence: TGTGCCAGCAGACCCCGTTTAGGGGGCGAGTACTTC. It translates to CASRPRLGGEYF.

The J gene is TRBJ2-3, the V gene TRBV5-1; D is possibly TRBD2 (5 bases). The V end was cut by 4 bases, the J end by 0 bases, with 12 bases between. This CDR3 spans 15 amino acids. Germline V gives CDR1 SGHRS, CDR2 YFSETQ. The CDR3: CASSRVRTSTDTQYF. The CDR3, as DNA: TGCGCCAGCAGCCGGGTCAGGACTAGCACAGATACGCAGTATTTT.

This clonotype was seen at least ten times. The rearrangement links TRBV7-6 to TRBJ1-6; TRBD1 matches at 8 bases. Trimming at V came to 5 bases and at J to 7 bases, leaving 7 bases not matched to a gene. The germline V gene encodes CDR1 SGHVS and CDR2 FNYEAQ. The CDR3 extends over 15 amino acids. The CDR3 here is CASSPADRDNSPLHF. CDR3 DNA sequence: TGTGCCAGCAGCCCCGCGGACAGGGACAATTCACCCCTCCACTTT.

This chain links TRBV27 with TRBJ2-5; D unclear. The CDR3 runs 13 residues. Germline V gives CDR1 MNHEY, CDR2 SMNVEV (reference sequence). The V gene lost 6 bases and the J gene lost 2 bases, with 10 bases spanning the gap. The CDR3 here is CASSNRQQETQYF. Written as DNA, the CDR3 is TGTGCCAGCAGCAACCGGCAGCAAGAGACCCAGTACTTC.

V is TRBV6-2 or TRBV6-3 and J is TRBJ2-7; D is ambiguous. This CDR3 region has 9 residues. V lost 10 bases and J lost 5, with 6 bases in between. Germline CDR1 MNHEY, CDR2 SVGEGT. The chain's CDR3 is CAIQNEQYF. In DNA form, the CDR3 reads TGTGCCATTCAAAACGAGCAGTACTTC.

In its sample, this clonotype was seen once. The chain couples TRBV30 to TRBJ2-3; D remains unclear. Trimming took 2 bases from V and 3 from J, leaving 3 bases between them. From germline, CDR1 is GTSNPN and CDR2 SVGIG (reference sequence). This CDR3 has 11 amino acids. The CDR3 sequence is CAWSPTDTQYF. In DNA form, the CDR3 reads TGTGCCTGGAGTCCGACAGATACGCAGTATTTT.

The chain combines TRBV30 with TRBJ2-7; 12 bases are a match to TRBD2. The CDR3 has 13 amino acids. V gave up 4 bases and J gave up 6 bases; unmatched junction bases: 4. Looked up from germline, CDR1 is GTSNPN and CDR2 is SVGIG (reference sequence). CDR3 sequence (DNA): TGTGCCTGGAAGACTAGCGGGGGAGGCGAGCAGTACTTC. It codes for CAWKTSGGGEQYF.

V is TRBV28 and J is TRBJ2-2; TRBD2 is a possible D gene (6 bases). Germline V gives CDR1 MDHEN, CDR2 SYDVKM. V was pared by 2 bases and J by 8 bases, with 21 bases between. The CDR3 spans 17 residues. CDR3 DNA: TGTGCCAGCAGTTTAAGGGTGCTGGGACTTCGCCGTGGGGAGCTGTTTTTT. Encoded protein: CASSLRVLGLRRGELFF.